The clone carrying this T cell receptor (beta chain) has a single count. This sample was taken from a study of blood T cell repertoires in COVID-19. This table comes from immunoSEQ multiplex PCR, and its TCRdb copy is limited to in-frame clones, with some not included. The profile shows approximately 260,000 clones, roughly 85% of them singletons. The V gene's germline CDR1 is KGHSH and CDR2 LQKENI. The CDR3 totals 14 residues. After removal of 6 bases from V and 8 bases from J, the junction contained 10 bases not matched to a gene. Input material: peripheral blood. The clonotype originates from a woman aged 70 to 79 with acute or convalescent COVID-19. The chain has TRBV18 and TRBJ2-1; 7 nucleotides agree with TRBD1. DNA of the CDR3: TGTGCCAGCTCTCCTAAGACAGGGAGCGATGAGCAGTTCTTC. Its protein product is CASSPKTGSDEQFF.